Below are 3 T cell receptor beta chains sequenced from a single sample in a study of graft-versus-host responses after intestinal transplantation. Once graft tissue had been processed, intraepithelial and lamina propria lymphocytes were released. Here immunoSEQ multiplex PCR was the method, and the copy in TCRdb shows in-frame clones only, minus some. Here the sample spans approximately 150 clones, 85% to 95% being singletons. Sequenced here: ileum tissue, sampled less than 14 days after transplant. These receptors all stem from a human patient who received an intestinal transplant, so some T cells may come from the graft donor.

The chain recombines TRBV4-3 with TRBJ2-7; 7 positions match TRBD2. The CDR3 loop spans 16 amino acids. In germline, CDR1 is LGHNA, CDR2 YSLEER. V dropped 0 bases and J dropped 3; count of bases not matched to a gene: 8. CDR3 sequence: CASSQDLGGVLYEQYF. As DNA, the CDR3 is TGCGCCAGCAGCCAAGATTTGGGGGGGGTCCTCTACGAGCAGTACTTC.

This clone was observed a handful of times. This rearrangement joins TRBV7-8 to TRBJ1-1; D gene uncertain. This CDR3 contains 15 residues. V gave up 1 base and J gave up 1 base, with 10 bases separating them. Germline lookup yields CDR1 SGHVS and CDR2 FQNEAQ. CDR3 amino acids: CASSLGLAGNTEAFF. CDR3 sequence (DNA): TGTGCCAGCAGCTTAGGTCTCGCGGGGAACACTGAAGCTTTCTTT.

The rearrangement uses TRBV19 and TRBJ1-6; no reliable D call. This CDR3 has 17 residues. The V end was cut by 5 bases, the J end by 3 bases, with 17 bases between. Germline lookup yields CDR1 LNHDA and CDR2 SQIVND (reference sequence). The chain's CDR3 is CASSGRLSAIYNSPLHF. As DNA, the CDR3 is TGTGCCAGTAGTGGCCGACTTTCGGCGATCTATAATTCACCCCTCCACTTT.